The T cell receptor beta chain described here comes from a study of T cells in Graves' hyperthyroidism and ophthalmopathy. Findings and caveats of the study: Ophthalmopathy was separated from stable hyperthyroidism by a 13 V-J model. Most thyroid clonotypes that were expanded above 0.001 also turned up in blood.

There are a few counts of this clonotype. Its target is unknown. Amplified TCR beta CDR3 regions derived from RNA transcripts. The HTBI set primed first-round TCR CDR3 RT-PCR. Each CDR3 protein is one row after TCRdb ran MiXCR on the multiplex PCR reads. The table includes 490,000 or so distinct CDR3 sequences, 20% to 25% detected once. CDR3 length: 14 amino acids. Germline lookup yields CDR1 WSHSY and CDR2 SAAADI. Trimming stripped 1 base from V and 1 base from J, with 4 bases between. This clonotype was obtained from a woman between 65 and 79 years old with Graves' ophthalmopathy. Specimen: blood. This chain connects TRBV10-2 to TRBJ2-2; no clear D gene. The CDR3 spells CASSEWGNTGELFF. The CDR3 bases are TGCGCCAGCAGTGAGTGGGGGAACACCGGGGAGCTGTTTTTT.